The present TCR beta chain was sequenced within a study of blood T cell repertoires in COVID-19. Study summary: Whether acute or convalescent, the COVID-19 samples came from the United States, Italy and Spain. PBMCs, B-cell-depleted T cells, or T cells provided the cDNA or gDNA that made up the material.

Trimming stripped 5 bases from V and 0 bases from J, with 5 bases between. The CDR3 is made up of 12 amino acids. Germline loops: CDR1 MNHEY, CDR2 SVGEGT. Methods used by the authors: Cell counts per sample came from amplifying reference gene primers. Clones were read by immunoSEQ multiplex PCR, and TCRdb kept only the in-frame ones, dropping some. The V and J calls and the clone size are those of that table, but D and trimming were determined from the DNA. The table has about 85,000 clones, around nine tenths seen once. Specimen: peripheral blood. The genes are TRBV6-2 or TRBV6-3 and TRBJ2-7; no definite D call. The receptor was isolated from a man aged 55 to 70 with acute or convalescent COVID-19. In nucleotides, the CDR3 is TGTGCCAGCAGTGTTATCTCCTACGAGCAGTACTTC. Translated: CASSVISYEQYF.